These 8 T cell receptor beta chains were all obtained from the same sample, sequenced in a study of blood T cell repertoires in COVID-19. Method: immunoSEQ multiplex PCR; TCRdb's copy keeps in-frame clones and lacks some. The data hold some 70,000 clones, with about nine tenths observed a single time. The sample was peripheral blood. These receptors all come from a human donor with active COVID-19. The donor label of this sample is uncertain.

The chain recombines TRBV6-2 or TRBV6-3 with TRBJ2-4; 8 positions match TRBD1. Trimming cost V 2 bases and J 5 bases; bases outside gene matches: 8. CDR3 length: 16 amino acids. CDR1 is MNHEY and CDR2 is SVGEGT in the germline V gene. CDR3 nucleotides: TGTGCCAGCAGTTACCCCGAGGGACAGGCCCAAAACATTCAGTACTTC. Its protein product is CASSYPEGQAQNIQYF.

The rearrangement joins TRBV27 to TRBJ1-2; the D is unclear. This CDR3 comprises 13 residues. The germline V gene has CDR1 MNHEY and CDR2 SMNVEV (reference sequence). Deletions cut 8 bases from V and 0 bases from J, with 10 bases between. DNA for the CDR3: TGTGCCAGCGGACCGGGATCTAACTATGGCTACACCTTC. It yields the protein CASGPGSNYGYTF.

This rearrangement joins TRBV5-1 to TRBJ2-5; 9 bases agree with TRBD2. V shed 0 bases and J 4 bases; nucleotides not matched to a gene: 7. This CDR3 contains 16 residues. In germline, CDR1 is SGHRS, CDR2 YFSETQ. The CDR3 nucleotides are TGCGCCAGCAGCTTGGGGGGTAGCGGGAGTAGAGAGACCCAGTACTTC. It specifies CASSLGGSGSRETQYF.

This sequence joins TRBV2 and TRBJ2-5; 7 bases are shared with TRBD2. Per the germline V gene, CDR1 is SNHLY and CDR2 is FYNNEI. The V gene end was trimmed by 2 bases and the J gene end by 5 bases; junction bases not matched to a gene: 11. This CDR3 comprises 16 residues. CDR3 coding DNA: TGTGCCAGCAGTGAATTAGGGCGGGAGCGTCCGGAGACCCAGTACTTC. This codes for CASSELGRERPETQYF.

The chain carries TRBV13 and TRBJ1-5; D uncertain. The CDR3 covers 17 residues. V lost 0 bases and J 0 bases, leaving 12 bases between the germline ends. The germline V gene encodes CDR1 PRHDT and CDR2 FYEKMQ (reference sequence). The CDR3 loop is CASSLGSSVYSNQPQHF. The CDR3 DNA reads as TGTGCCAGCAGCTTAGGCTCAAGCGTCTATAGCAATCAGCCCCAGCATTTT.

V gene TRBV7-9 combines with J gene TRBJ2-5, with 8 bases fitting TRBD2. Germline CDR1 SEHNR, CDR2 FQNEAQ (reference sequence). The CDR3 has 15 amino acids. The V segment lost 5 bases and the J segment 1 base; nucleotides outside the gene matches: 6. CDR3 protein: CASSVGTSRQETQYF. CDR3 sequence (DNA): TGTGCCAGCAGCGTTGGGACTAGTCGCCAAGAGACCCAGTACTTC.

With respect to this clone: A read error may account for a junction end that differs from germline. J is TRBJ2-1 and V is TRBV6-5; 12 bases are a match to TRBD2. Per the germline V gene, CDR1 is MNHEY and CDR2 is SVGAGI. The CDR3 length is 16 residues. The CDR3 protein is CASSNSGLAGYNEQFF. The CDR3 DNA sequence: TGTGCCAGCAGTAACTCGGGACTAGCGGGTTACAATGAGCAGTTCTTC.

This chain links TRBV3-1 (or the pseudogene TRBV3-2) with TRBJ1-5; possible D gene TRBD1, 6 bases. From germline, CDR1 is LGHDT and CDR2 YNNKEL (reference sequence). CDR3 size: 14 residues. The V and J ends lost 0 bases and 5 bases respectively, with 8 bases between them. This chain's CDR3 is CASSQDRGYQPQHF. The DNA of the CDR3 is TGTGCCAGCAGCCAAGATAGGGGGTATCAGCCCCAGCATTTT.